This entry concerns a single T cell receptor (beta chain). This clonotype appeared once. Its antigen is currently not known. Per-nucleotide qualities are absent, and no much larger clonotype sits a single base away. One read is thin evidence. Ophthalmopathy patients had moderately to severely active disease, Clinical Activity Score of at least 3, NOSPECS grade of at least 4, and duration under 3 months. Patients with uncontrolled infections, other autoimmune diseases, pregnancy or lactation were excluded. Diagnoses were established on the basis of clinical symptoms, serum thyroxine and TRAb, thyroid ultrasound, and orbital computed tomography. PBMCs were separated from roughly 9.6 ml of fresh peripheral blood using Ficoll-Paque density gradient centrifugation. Total RNA was extracted with Trizol reagent, and quality was checked on an Agilent 2100 Bioanalyzer. The TCR beta CDR3 regions were amplified from RNA transcripts. The first round of RT-PCR for the TCR CDR3 was performed with the HTBI primer set and the Qiagen OneStep RT-PCR kit. Libraries were constructed in a second round of multiplex PCR, after which size selection and purification were carried out. Paired-end sequencing of the libraries was performed with 100 bp reads on an Illumina HiSeq2000. In the authors' own workflow: Raw data were processed with SOAPnuke, discarding reads with adapters, uncalled bases, mean Phred below 15, or no exact constant-primer or identifier match. High-quality paired reads were merged with COPE v1.2.5, and unique nucleotide sequences were defined as clonotypes. Clonotypes were aligned to IMGT TRBV, TRBD and TRBJ reference segments using MiTCR v1.1. Analysis was restricted to V-J combinations with a frequency above 0.0001, which covered about 99% of repertoires. The TCS score was defined as the ratio of F50 (clonal expansion) to E x V (chaos), calculated using BLOSUM62-based TCRdist between CDR3 peptides within each V-J. Welch's t-statistics and random forest reduced 450 to 600 V-J features to under 15, which were used in a naive Bayes classifier (R e1071). TCRdb trimmed public reads at Q25 via fastp, called clones via MiXCR and kept in-frame beta chains. For every CDR3 protein sequence, its rows merge into one entry that carries the most common genes and DNA. The V and J calls come from TCRdb's annotation, not from the publication. Within this sample are approximately 400,000 distinct CDR3 sequences, with 11% to 15% of them counted one time only. 25% to 30% of the sample is held by the ten biggest clonotypes.

Cut back by 3 bases and 0 bases, the V and J ends lie 9 bases apart. The CDR3 runs 15 amino acids, cysteine and phenylalanine included. Only the CDR3 part of the read is kept: 45 bases, read in frame from the first base. The sample is drawn from a study of T cells in Graves' hyperthyroidism and ophthalmopathy (dated 2019 in TCRdb). Looking at the study overall: Peripheral blood was collected at initial diagnosis, before any treatment. After sampling, hyperthyroidism patients received methimazole starting at 30 mg daily, and ophthalmopathy patients received high-dose intravenous methylprednisolone. The paper reports TCR Vbeta CDR3 sequencing of about 140 peripheral blood samples: 43 ophthalmopathy, fewer than 80 hyperthyroidism and some 17 progressor patients. Prospective prediction of ophthalmopathy was tested in an independent validation cohort consisting of fewer than 20 hyperthyroidism patients and around 16 patients who later progressed to ophthalmopathy. Thyroid tissue and blood T-cell repertoires from about 6 Graves' hyperthyroidism patients were also compared in the study. To identify distinguishing TCR V-J signatures, a discovery cohort of about a hundred patients was used, comprising some 45 with Graves' ophthalmopathy and some 57 with stable Graves' hyperthyroidism. The approximately 100 discovery patients were randomly split 7:3 into training and test sets. Paper-wide results and their limitations: A model built on a 13 V-J signature distinguished ophthalmopathy from stable hyperthyroidism, reaching about 88% sensitivity and approximately 81% specificity in cross-validation and 80%/75% in testing. Most expanded thyroid clonotypes (frequency above 0.001) were also found in blood, which suggests that blood repertoires may mirror thyroid immune responses. In validation, the model predicted progression to ophthalmopathy a median of roughly six months before onset, with over 55% sensitivity and 72.22% specificity. Sample size was not statistically predetermined, and blinding of investigators to group allocation was not performed.

The source is a man between 50 and 59 years old with Graves' ophthalmopathy. Sequences were obtained from blood. This receptor chain uses TRBV12-3 or TRBV12-4 and TRBJ1-3; the D gene is unclear. The nucleotides are TGTGCCAGCAGTTTCGCAGGAACCTCTGGAAACACCATATATTTT. This is translated as CASSFAGTSGNTIYF.